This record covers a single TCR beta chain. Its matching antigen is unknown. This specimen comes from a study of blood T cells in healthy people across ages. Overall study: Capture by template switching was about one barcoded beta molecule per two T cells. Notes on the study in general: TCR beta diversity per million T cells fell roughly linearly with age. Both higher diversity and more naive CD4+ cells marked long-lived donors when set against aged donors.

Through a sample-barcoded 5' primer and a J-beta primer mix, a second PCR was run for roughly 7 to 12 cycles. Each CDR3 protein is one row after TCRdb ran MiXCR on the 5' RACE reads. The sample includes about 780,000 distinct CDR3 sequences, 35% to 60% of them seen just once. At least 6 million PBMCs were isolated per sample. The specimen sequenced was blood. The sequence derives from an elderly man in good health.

The CDR3 reads CASTLRASGGGGSYNEQFF. Written as DNA, the CDR3 is TGTGCCAGCACTCTAAGGGCTAGCGGGGGAGGAGGGTCCTACAATGAGCAGTTCTTC. The chain combines TRBV12-3 or TRBV12-4 with TRBJ2-1; 10 bases are a match to TRBD2. The ends lost 7 bases at V and 1 base at J; junction bases unmatched: 16. The CDR3 consists of 19 residues.